A selection of T cell receptor beta chains follows, all from one sample in a study of OX40 agonist ivuxolimab in advanced cancers. TCRdb keeps only in-frame clones here, not all; method: immunoSEQ multiplex PCR. The data hold about 130,000 clones, with roughly 91% observed a single time. The starting material was CD4+ or CD8+ T cells sorted from blood, obtained in a trial of the OX40 agonist ivuxolimab. The source is an adult with an advanced solid tumor such as melanoma, head and neck, liver or kidney cancer. The CDR3 runs from the conserved cysteine through the conserved F or W. D genes are given only for firm matches. Size is omitted from some rows. Given values are once, few, many or a class for expanded clones.

CASSPPGTADRVF | TGTGCCAGCTCACCTCCCGGGACCGCGGACCGGGTTTTT | TRBJ1-4 | - | - | TRBV18
CASSNPGEAEQYF | TGTGCCAGCTCAAACCCAGGGGAGGCCGAGCAGTACTTC | TRBJ2-7 | - | - | TRBV6-6
CASSLAGGAQDYGYTF | TGCGCCAGCAGCTTGGCCGGGGGGGCGCAGGACTATGGCTACACCTTC | TRBJ1-2 | - | - | TRBV5-1
CASSSRLAGVTDTQYF | TGTGCCAGCAGCTCCCGACTAGCGGGCGTCACAGATACGCAGTATTTT | TRBJ2-3 | - | TRBD2 | TRBV11-2
CASTKGTSGTDTQYF | TGTGCCAGCACTAAGGGGACTAGCGGCACAGATACGCAGTATTTT | TRBJ2-3 | - | TRBD2 | TRBV7-7
CASSSGTGSLLHF | TGTGCCAGCAGCTCCGGGACAGGGAGTCTCCTCCACTTT | TRBJ1-6 | - | TRBD1 | TRBV5-6
CASSSRPGGSYEQYF | TGTGCCAGCAGCTCTAGACCAGGGGGCTCCTACGAGCAGTACTTC | TRBJ2-7 | - | TRBD1 | TRBV11-2
CSVVLQLTDTQYF | TGCAGCGTTGTGTTACAGCTCACAGATACGCAGTATTTT | TRBJ2-3 | - | - | TRBV29-1
CASSSGGGLLSGNTIYF | TGCGCCAGCAGCTCGGGAGGGGGCTTACTCTCTGGAAACACCATATATTTT | TRBJ1-3 | - | TRBD1 | TRBV5-1
CASSSGGMQETQYF | TGTGCCAGCAGTTCAGGTGGGATGCAAGAGACCCAGTACTTC | TRBJ2-5 | - | - | TRBV28
CASSTGTPLLETNEKLFF | TGTGCCAGTAGTACGGGGACTCCCCTCCTCGAAACTAATGAAAAACTGTTTTTT | TRBJ1-4 | - | - | TRBV19
CSVAVQGGPYEQYF | TGCAGCGTTGCGGTCCAGGGCGGACCCTACGAGCAGTACTTC | TRBJ2-7 | - | - | TRBV29-1
CASSYHPGEAFF | TGTGCCAGCAGTTACCATCCCGGGGAAGCTTTCTTT | TRBJ1-1 | - | - | TRBV11-2
CASSSGLAGARYEQYF | TGTGCCAGCAGCTCAGGACTAGCCGGGGCCCGCTACGAGCAGTACTTC | TRBJ2-7 | - | TRBD2 | TRBV11-2
CASSLQGIDGYTF | TGTGCCAGCAGCCTCCAGGGTATAGATGGCTACACCTTC | TRBJ1-2 | - | - | TRBV7-2
CASSQDRAVEAFF | TGCGCCAGCAGCCAAGATAGGGCAGTTGAAGCTTTCTTT | TRBJ1-1 | once | - | TRBV4-1
CASRGREAFF | TGTGCCAGCAGAGGAAGGGAAGCTTTCTTT | TRBJ1-1 | - | - | TRBV25-1
CASRSAVIYEQYF | TGTGCCAGCAGGTCCGCGGTCATCTACGAGCAGTACTTC | TRBJ2-7 | - | - | TRBV6-1
CASRETGGYEQYF | TGTGCCAGCAGGGAGACTGGAGGCTACGAGCAGTACTTC | TRBJ2-7 | - | - | TRBV6-5
CASSFSGSPYEQYF | TGTGCCAGCAGCTTTTCCGGGAGCCCCTACGAGCAGTACTTC | TRBJ2-7 | once | - | TRBV5-4